Each of the 30 T cell receptor beta chains below was sequenced from the same sample in a study of vaccination and CD4 T cells after COVID-19. Once obtained from cultured CD4+ T cells, the DNA was sequenced using the Oncomine TCR Beta short-read assay. TCRdb recomputed calls from the PCR reads with MiXCR, one row per CDR3 protein. The table has about 26,000 distinct CDR3 sequences, about 50% seen once; the top ten hold 28%. These receptors have no identified antigens. As to treatment: approximately nine-day PBMC culture with coronavirus spike peptide pools or control peptides (ViraFEST assay). The material sequenced was CD4+ T cells from blood, cultured in vitro, taken before SARS-CoV-2 vaccination. The receptors originated from a human donor who received a COVID-19 vaccine.

The DNA for the CDR3 is TGTGCCAGCAGTTATAGTGGCAGCCAAGAGACCCAGTACTTC. Encoded protein: CASSYSGSQETQYF. The V gene is TRBV6-5, the J gene TRBJ2-5; D gene unclear. Trimming left V 3 bases short and J 1 base short, with 9 bases between. The CDR3 spans 14 residues. Germline V gene lookup returns CDR1 MNHEY and CDR2 SVGAGI.

This chain links TRBV20-1 with TRBJ2-3; 8 bases map to TRBD1. Per the germline V gene, CDR1 is DFQATT and CDR2 is SNEGSKA (reference sequence). The CDR3 totals 13 residues. The V gene end was trimmed by 3 bases and the J gene end by 2 bases; junction bases not matched to a gene: 1. The CDR3 region is CSARGQDTDTQYF. Written as DNA, the CDR3 is TGCAGTGCTAGGGGACAGGACACAGATACGCAGTATTTT.

The chain recombines TRBV18 with TRBJ1-3, with a weak D call TRBD1 (6 bases). This CDR3 has 13 amino acids. Germline loops: CDR1 KGHSH, CDR2 LQKENI. V dropped 6 bases and J dropped 6 bases, with 12 bases sitting between them. CDR3 protein: CASSAGVENTIYF. DNA of the CDR3: TGTGCCAGCTCGGCAGGGGTTGAAAACACCATATATTTT.

The rearrangement links TRBV20-1 to TRBJ1-1; D remains ambiguous. V lost 1 base and J 7 bases, leaving 7 bases between the germline ends. Germline V CDR1 and CDR2: DFQATT, SNEGSKA (reference sequence). The CDR3 has 11 residues. The CDR3 region is CSARGPNEAFF. CDR3 DNA sequence: TGCAGTGCTAGAGGGCCCAATGAAGCTTTCTTT.

V gene TRBV12-2 combines with J gene TRBJ1-2; the table assigns TRBD1, which was not confirmed against the DNA. TRBV12-2 is shown as a pseudogene. The CDR3 has 17 residues. The CDR3 DNA reads as TGTGCAAGTCGCTTGCGGACCAGGGGGCGGTCTTACTATGGCTACACCTTC. This translates into CASRLRTRGRSYYGYTF.

The V gene is TRBV2, the J gene TRBJ1-5; D gene ambiguous. Between the trimmed V and J ends, which lost 5 bases and 2 bases, there was a span of 7 bases. From germline, CDR1 is SNHLY and CDR2 FYNNEI. The CDR3 spans 13 residues. CDR3 DNA: TGTGCCAGCAGTCCAAGGGGCAATCAGCCCCAGCATTTT. Amino acids: CASSPRGNQPQHF.

The chain recombines TRBV5-1 with TRBJ2-3; possible D gene TRBD2, 6 bases. Trimming took off 0 bases at V and 0 bases at J, with 8 bases between the two ends. Germline-derived CDR1 and CDR2 are SGHRS and YFSETQ. The CDR3 contains 15 residues. The CDR3 sequence is CASSLAGTSTDTQYF. The CDR3, as DNA: TGCGCCAGCAGCTTGGCCGGGACTAGCACAGATACGCAGTATTTT.

The chain carries TRBV6-5 and TRBJ1-6; no clear D gene. CDR1 is MNHEY, CDR2 SVGAGI, per germline. The CDR3 loop spans 15 amino acids. The ends were cut back, 3 bases at V and 6 bases at J, with 12 bases in the middle. CDR3 in amino acids: CASSYTTQINSPLHF. CDR3 DNA sequence: TGTGCCAGCAGTTATACCACCCAGATTAATTCACCCCTCCACTTT.

This clonotype has just a few counts. The rearrangement links TRBV20-1 to TRBJ2-5; the match to TRBD2 covers 11 bases. The V gene end was trimmed by 5 bases and the J gene end by 2 bases; junction bases not matched to a gene: 4. Germline CDR1 DFQATT, CDR2 SNEGSKA (reference sequence). The CDR3 spans 14 residues. CDR3 in amino acids: CSAGGTSGQETQYF. The CDR3 nucleotides are TGCAGTGCTGGAGGGACTAGCGGACAAGAGACCCAGTACTTC.

V usage is TRBV20-1 and J usage is TRBJ2-1, with 16 bases fitting TRBD2. This CDR3 contains 15 residues. Looked up from germline, CDR1 is DFQATT and CDR2 is SNEGSKA (reference sequence). With V trimmed by 6 bases and J by 7 bases, 6 bases remained unmatched. In nucleotides, the CDR3 is TGCAGTGCCCCGGGACTAGCGGGGGGGCTAAATGAGCAGTTCTTC. It translates to CSAPGLAGGLNEQFF.

This chain links TRBV20-1 with TRBJ1-2, with TRBD1 identical over 7 bases. The germline V gene encodes CDR1 DFQATT and CDR2 SNEGSKA (reference sequence). Losses at the gene ends were 2 bases for V and 2 bases for J; bases not matched to a gene: 8. The CDR3 totals 15 residues. The CDR3 DNA sequence: TGCAGTGCTAGAACAAGGGACAGAATCAACTATGGCTACACCTTC. Its protein product is CSARTRDRINYGYTF.

This chain links TRBV4-2 with TRBJ1-2; 7 bases map to TRBD1. Germline lookup yields CDR1 LGHNA and CDR2 YNFKEQ. The CDR3 consists of 14 residues. V lost 6 bases and J lost 5; bases outside the gene matches: 9. CDR3 protein: CASRRPGGIYGYTF. The DNA of the CDR3 is TGTGCCAGCAGGAGGCCAGGGGGAATTTATGGCTACACCTTC.

The gene calls are TRBV5-1 and TRBJ2-3; D possibly matches TRBD1 or TRBD2 (5 bases each). The CDR3 spans 14 residues. Germline CDR1 is SGHRS and CDR2 is YFSETQ. The V end was cut by 8 bases, the J end by 1 base, with 14 bases between. CDR3 nucleotides: TGCGCCAGTGTACAGGAGGCTGGCACAGATACGCAGTATTTT. This sequence encodes CASVQEAGTDTQYF.

This chain uses TRBV6-1 with TRBJ2-5; TRBD1 is a possible D gene (5 bases). The CDR3 sequence is 15 residues long. V shed 4 bases and J shed 4 bases, with 16 bases lying between them. In germline, CDR1 is MNHNS, CDR2 SASEGT. The CDR3 nucleotides are TGTGCCAGCAGTGGGAACTATATCCAGGGAGAGACCCAGTACTTC. It codes for CASSGNYIQGETQYF.

The J gene is TRBJ1-2, the V gene TRBV25-1; D is ambiguous. From germline, CDR1 is MGHDK and CDR2 SYGVNS. The CDR3 totals 13 residues. Trimming took off 4 bases at V and 4 bases at J, with 10 bases between the two ends. DNA of the CDR3: TGTGCCAGCAGTGTTGAGGAGGGCTATGGCTACACCTTC. Translating it yields CASSVEEGYGYTF.

This clonotype was recorded a few times. V gene TRBV15 combines with J gene TRBJ2-1, with 8 bases aligning to TRBD2. The CDR3 spans 15 residues. Germline V lookup: CDR1 LNHNV, CDR2 YYDKDF (reference sequence). With 5 bases clipped from V and 0 bases from J, the junction kept 3 bases outside the gene matches. As DNA, the CDR3 is TGTGCCACCAGCGACCGGGGGGGCTCCTACAATGAGCAGTTCTTC. Translating gives CATSDRGGSYNEQFF.

The chain links TRBV12-3 or TRBV12-4 to TRBJ1-1, with a possible D match to TRBD1 (5 bases). Trimming left V 3 bases short and J 1 base short, with 12 bases between. This CDR3 contains 15 residues. The CDR3 reads CASSLNEGANTEAFF. The CDR3 nucleotides are TGTGCCAGCAGTTTGAATGAAGGGGCGAACACTGAAGCTTTCTTT.

The CDR3 sequence: CATSRVAGVNSPLHF. The CDR3 nucleotides read TGTGCCACCAGCAGAGTAGCAGGGGTTAATTCACCCCTCCACTTT. The chain has TRBV15 and TRBJ1-6; D may be TRBD1 (6 bases). This CDR3 has 15 residues. V was clipped by 1 base and J by 6 bases, with 10 bases between them. CDR1 is LNHNV and CDR2 is YYDKDF in the germline V gene (reference sequence).

The rearrangement links TRBV2 to TRBJ2-1; 7 bases are a match to TRBD2. The CDR3 loop spans 16 amino acids. Germline V CDR1 and CDR2: SNHLY, FYNNEI. The J segment lost 7 bases and the V segment lost 5 bases, leaving 14 bases of the junction unmatched. DNA of the CDR3: TGTGCCAGCAGTTCAACGACCGGACTAGTCATAAATGAGCAGTTCTTC. This sequence encodes CASSSTTGLVINEQFF.

The V call is TRBV12-3 or TRBV12-4, the J call TRBJ1-1; 9 positions match TRBD1. V trimming: 6 bases; J trimming: 5 bases; junction bases outside the gene matches: 7. The length of the CDR3 is 14 residues. Written as DNA, the CDR3 is TGTGCCAGCAGACCGGGACAGGGTTTTACTGAAGCTTTCTTT. It codes for CASRPGQGFTEAFF.

Only a few counts were recorded for this clonotype. This chain uses TRBV6-2 or TRBV6-3 with TRBJ2-7; D might be TRBD1 (5 bases). The germline V gene encodes CDR1 MNHEY and CDR2 SVGEGT. The CDR3 covers 12 residues. V gave up 5 bases and J gave up 3 bases, with 8 bases separating them. The CDR3 DNA sequence: TGTGCCAGCAGTCGTCAGGGCTACGAGCAGTACTTC. It encodes CASSRQGYEQYF.

The chain uses TRBV3-1 and TRBJ2-7; possibly TRBD2 for D (5 bases). There are 15 residues in the CDR3. V was trimmed by 4 bases and J by 7 bases, leaving 20 bases between them. Germline V gene lookup returns CDR1 LGHDT and CDR2 YNNKEL (reference sequence). CDR3 in DNA: TGTGCCAGCAGCCCTAAACTAGACTGGGCTGGTGAGCAGTACTTC. Protein product: CASSPKLDWAGEQYF.

CDR3 sequence (DNA): TGTGCCATCAGTGAGACCGACAGGCAATACTATGGCTACACCTTC. Encoded protein: CAISETDRQYYGYTF. The gene calls are TRBV10-3 and TRBJ1-2; D may be TRBD1 (6 bases). The CDR3 sequence is 15 residues long. V gave up 2 bases and J gave up 3 bases, with 13 bases separating them. CDR1 is ENHRY, CDR2 SYGVKD, per germline.

The chain uses TRBV5-1 and TRBJ1-1, with TRBD1 matching over 7 bases. The CDR3 spans 15 residues. The V gene end was trimmed by 4 bases and the J gene end by 6 bases; junction bases not matched to a gene: 12. Germline CDR1 is SGHRS and CDR2 is YFSETQ. In nucleotides, the CDR3 is TGCGCCAGCAGCCCCCGACAGGGCCAAAACGCTGAAGCTTTCTTT. It encodes CASSPRQGQNAEAFF.

This chain links TRBV28 with TRBJ1-4; no firm D call. This CDR3 comprises 14 residues. Trimming removed 5 bases from V and 5 bases from J, with 12 bases in between. Germline V gene data show CDR1 as MDHEN and CDR2 as SYDVKM. The CDR3: CASSAQDGNEKLFF. For the CDR3, the DNA is TGTGCCAGCAGTGCCCAGGACGGGAATGAAAAACTGTTTTTT.

The gene calls are TRBV6-1 and TRBJ2-5; D unclear. Germline V gene data show CDR1 as MNHNS and CDR2 as SASEGT. The CDR3 sequence is 13 residues long. Deletions cut 7 bases from V and 5 bases from J, with 14 bases between. The CDR3 is CASTPYRRETQYF. As DNA, the CDR3 is TGTGCCAGCACCCCCTACCGAAGGGAGACCCAGTACTTC.

The chain recombines TRBV6-1 with TRBJ2-5; the match to TRBD1 covers 7 bases. The trim removed 1 base at V and 1 base at J, leaving 3 bases unmatched. This CDR3 has 15 residues. The germline V gene has CDR1 MNHNS and CDR2 SASEGT. Written as DNA, the CDR3 is TGTGCCAGCAGTGAAGGCCACAGGGGCCAAGAGACCCAGTACTTC. This sequence encodes CASSEGHRGQETQYF.

This rearrangement joins TRBV5-1 to TRBJ1-6; D is uncertain. CDR1 is SGHRS, CDR2 YFSETQ, per germline. The V and J ends lost 2 bases and 7 bases respectively, with 10 bases between them. CDR3 length: 14 residues. CDR3 region: CASSLGQLNSPLHF. CDR3 DNA sequence: TGCGCCAGCAGCTTAGGTCAGTTAAATTCACCCCTCCACTTT.

This clonotype showed up just a few times. The rearrangement uses TRBV20-1 and TRBJ2-3; D is undetermined. With 0 bases removed from V and 5 bases from J, the gap between germline ends came to 24 bases. Germline CDR1 reads DFQATT; CDR2 reads SNEGSKA (reference sequence). The CDR3 runs to 18 residues. The CDR3 DNA follows: TGCAGTGCTAGAGAGGTTAAACCGGGCTGGTCGTGGAAAGATACGCAGTATTTT. Residues: CSAREVKPGWSWKDTQYF.

The chain employs TRBV12-3 or TRBV12-4 and TRBJ2-5; 7 bases are a match to TRBD1. The CDR3 extends over 12 amino acids. The trim removed 5 bases at V and 4 bases at J, leaving 1 base unmatched. CDR3 nucleotide sequence: TGTGCCAGCAGTCGACAGGGAGAGACCCAGTACTTC. It specifies CASSRQGETQYF.